This TCR beta chain was obtained from a study of T cell responses to AZD1222 COVID-19 vaccine. This CDR3 is 17 amino acids long. V was clipped by 0 bases and J by 2 bases, with 13 bases between them. Germline V lookup: CDR1 LNHNV, CDR2 YYDKDF (reference sequence). The method was immunoSEQ multiplex PCR; TCRdb's version includes in-frame clones alone and lacks a portion of them. The sample lists about 100,000 clones, nearly 90% occurring once. The genes are TRBV15 and TRBJ1-4; unclear D gene. The sample here was peripheral blood, taken on day 0 of AZD1222 vaccination. This clonotype was sampled from an adult in good health. CDR3 sequence: CATSRDLVMGTNEKLFF. CDR3 coding DNA: TGTGCCACCAGCAGAGATTTAGTGATGGGGACTAATGAAAAACTGTTTTTT.